These T cell receptor beta chains were read from a single sample in a study of blood T cell repertoires in COVID-19. The table came from immunoSEQ multiplex PCR; TCRdb's copy has only in-frame clones and leaves some out. The sample contains some 74,000 clones, roughly three quarters of which appear only once. The source material was peripheral blood. These receptors were obtained from a human donor in a cohort sampled during active COVID-19. CDR3s include the opening cysteine and the closing phenylalanine or tryptophan. D genes are given only for firm matches. Expanded clones are given a class, and other clones once, few, many or no size at all.

V gene: TRBV9
clone size: NA
D gene: NA
J gene: TRBJ2-1
CDR3 protein: CASPRDEQFF
CDR3 DNA: TGTGCCAGTCCGAGGGATGAGCAGTTCTTC

V gene: TRBV6-2/TRBV6-3
clone size: NA
D gene: TRBD2
J gene: TRBJ2-1
CDR3 protein: CASSLTSGSFNNEQFF
CDR3 DNA: TGTGCCAGCAGTTTAACTAGCGGGAGCTTCAACAATGAGCAGTTCTTC

V gene: TRBV12-3/TRBV12-4
clone size: NA
D gene: NA
J gene: TRBJ2-5
CDR3 protein: CASSSSETQYF
CDR3 DNA: TGTGCCAGCAGTTCCTCAGAGACCCAGTACTTC

V gene: TRBV5-6
clone size: NA
D gene: TRBD1
J gene: TRBJ1-1
CDR3 protein: CASSGDRGLNTEAFF
CDR3 DNA: TGTGCCAGCAGCGGGGACAGGGGTCTGAACACTGAAGCTTTCTTT

V gene: TRBV30
clone size: NA
D gene: NA
J gene: TRBJ1-2
CDR3 protein: CAWGYSRNYGYTF
CDR3 DNA: TGTGCCTGGGGGTACTCAAGAAACTATGGCTACACCTTC

V gene: TRBV6-2/TRBV6-3
clone size: once
D gene: TRBD1
J gene: TRBJ2-5
CDR3 protein: CASSPGQGAQRRGKTEETQYF
CDR3 DNA: TGTGCCAGCAGTCCGGGACAGGGGGCGCAAAGGCGGGGGAAAACCGAAGAGACCCAGTACTTC

V gene: TRBV13
clone size: NA
D gene: NA
J gene: TRBJ2-5
CDR3 protein: CASSLVGGETQYF
CDR3 DNA: TGTGCCAGCAGCTTAGTGGGAGGAGAGACCCAGTACTTC

V gene: TRBV18
clone size: NA
D gene: NA
J gene: TRBJ1-1
CDR3 protein: CASSRGGDLNTEAFF
CDR3 DNA: TGTGCCAGCTCACGGGGGGGAGACTTGAACACTGAAGCTTTCTTT

V gene: TRBV5-4
clone size: NA
D gene: NA
J gene: TRBJ2-6
CDR3 protein: CASNPLGASGANVLTF
CDR3 DNA: TGTGCCAGCAACCCATTAGGGGCCTCTGGGGCCAACGTCCTGACTTTC

V gene: TRBV11-2
clone size: NA
D gene: TRBD1
J gene: TRBJ2-2
CDR3 protein: CASSLTGSTGELFF
CDR3 DNA: TGTGCCAGCAGCCTGACAGGGAGCACCGGGGAGCTGTTTTTT

V gene: TRBV5-4
clone size: NA
D gene: TRBD1
J gene: TRBJ1-6
CDR3 protein: CASSGGQGPNVNNSPLHF
CDR3 DNA: TGTGCCAGCAGCGGAGGACAGGGGCCCAACGTCAATAATTCACCCCTCCACTTT

V gene: TRBV5-1
clone size: NA
D gene: TRBD1
J gene: TRBJ2-7
CDR3 protein: CASSLSPTDRAIYEQYF
CDR3 DNA: TGCGCCAGCAGCTTGTCCCCCACAGACAGGGCTATCTACGAGCAGTACTTC

V gene: TRBV2
clone size: NA
D gene: TRBD1
J gene: TRBJ2-6
CDR3 protein: CASSGDRGPGANVLTF
CDR3 DNA: TGTGCCAGCAGTGGGGACAGGGGGCCTGGGGCCAACGTCCTGACTTTC

V gene: TRBV27
clone size: NA
D gene: TRBD2
J gene: TRBJ2-3
CDR3 protein: CASSAGTSGTDTQYF
CDR3 DNA: TGTGCCAGCAGTGCCGGGACTAGCGGCACAGATACGCAGTATTTT

V gene: TRBV24-1
clone size: NA
D gene: TRBD1
J gene: TRBJ2-5
CDR3 protein: CATSDLGRGLGETQYF
CDR3 DNA: TGTGCCACCAGTGATTTGGGCAGGGGGCTCGGAGAGACCCAGTACTTC

V gene: TRBV19
clone size: once
D gene: NA
J gene: TRBJ1-1
CDR3 protein: CASSVPGMNTEAFF
CDR3 DNA: TGTGCCAGTAGTGTCCCCGGGATGAACACTGAAGCTTTCTTT

V gene: TRBV28
clone size: NA
D gene: NA
J gene: TRBJ1-2
CDR3 protein: CASSFGGANSDGYTF
CDR3 DNA: TGTGCCAGCAGTTTTGGGGGGGCGAACTCTGATGGCTACACCTTC

V gene: TRBV3-1/TRBV3-2
clone size: few
D gene: NA
J gene: TRBJ1-3
CDR3 protein: CASSHSSSGNTIYF
CDR3 DNA: TGTGCCAGCAGCCACTCGAGCTCTGGAAACACCATATATTTT

V gene: TRBV6-2/TRBV6-3
clone size: NA
D gene: TRBD1
J gene: TRBJ1-1
CDR3 protein: CASSYPTGQGRGNTEAFF
CDR3 DNA: TGTGCCAGCAGTTACCCTACGGGACAGGGCCGCGGGAACACTGAAGCTTTCTTT

V gene: TRBV18
clone size: NA
D gene: NA
J gene: TRBJ1-2
CDR3 protein: CASSPEGRPSNYGYTF
CDR3 DNA: TGTGCCAGCTCACCTGAGGGCCGGCCCTCTAACTATGGCTACACCTTC

V gene: TRBV4-2
clone size: NA
D gene: TRBD2
J gene: TRBJ2-3
CDR3 protein: CASSPSGPSGGKVDTQYF
CDR3 DNA: TGTGCCAGCAGCCCCTCCGGTCCTAGCGGGGGAAAGGTAGATACGCAGTATTTT

V gene: TRBV4-1
clone size: NA
D gene: NA
J gene: TRBJ2-1
CDR3 protein: CASSQDLQGRIGRNEQFF
CDR3 DNA: TGCGCCAGCAGCCAAGACCTCCAGGGAAGGATAGGGCGCAATGAGCAGTTCTTC

V gene: TRBV3-1/TRBV3-2
clone size: few
D gene: NA
J gene: TRBJ1-2
CDR3 protein: CASSQGAGDGYTF
CDR3 DNA: TGTGCCAGCAGCCAAGGTGCAGGGGATGGCTACACCTTC

V gene: TRBV6-6
clone size: NA
D gene: TRBD1
J gene: TRBJ2-2
CDR3 protein: CASRPGTGEVGELFF
CDR3 DNA: TGTGCCAGCAGGCCCGGGACAGGGGAGGTCGGGGAGCTGTTTTTT

V gene: TRBV7-9
clone size: few
D gene: NA
J gene: TRBJ2-7
CDR3 protein: CASSLAAEQYF
CDR3 DNA: TGTGCCAGCAGCTTAGCGGCCGAGCAGTACTTC

V gene: TRBV30
clone size: NA
D gene: TRBD1
J gene: TRBJ1-3
CDR3 protein: CAWSVIGTGGNTIYF
CDR3 DNA: TGTGCCTGGAGTGTAATAGGGACAGGGGGAAACACCATATATTTT

V gene: TRBV10-1
clone size: few
D gene: NA
J gene: TRBJ2-3
CDR3 protein: CASSTGAGPYAVDTQYF
CDR3 DNA: TGCGCCAGCAGCACTGGGGCCGGACCATATGCCGTCGATACGCAGTATTTT

V gene: TRBV19
clone size: once
D gene: NA
J gene: TRBJ2-1
CDR3 protein: CASSRWGTQQFF
CDR3 DNA: TGTGCCAGTAGCCGCTGGGGGACTCAGCAGTTCTTC

V gene: TRBV5-5
clone size: NA
D gene: TRBD1
J gene: TRBJ1-4
CDR3 protein: CASSPTGTQEKLFF
CDR3 DNA: TGTGCCAGCAGCCCGACAGGGACTCAAGAAAAACTGTTTTTT

V gene: TRBV19
clone size: NA
D gene: TRBD1
J gene: TRBJ1-1
CDR3 protein: CASSRSGQGTEAFF
CDR3 DNA: TGTGCCAGTAGTAGGTCGGGACAGGGCACTGAAGCTTTCTTT

V gene: TRBV15
clone size: once
D gene: TRBD2
J gene: TRBJ2-2
CDR3 protein: CATSRDRLAGGLVFF
CDR3 DNA: TGTGCCACCAGCAGAGATCGGCTAGCGGGGGGGCTGGTGTTTTTT

V gene: TRBV27
clone size: NA
D gene: TRBD2
J gene: TRBJ2-7
CDR3 protein: CASSLMGLAAPFAYEQYF
CDR3 DNA: TGTGCCAGCAGCCTAATGGGACTAGCGGCCCCCTTCGCCTACGAGCAGTACTTC

V gene: TRBV10-3
clone size: few
D gene: TRBD1
J gene: TRBJ2-7
CDR3 protein: CAIRTDRGLEQYF
CDR3 DNA: TGTGCCATCCGAACCGACAGGGGGCTCGAGCAGTACTTC

V gene: TRBV5-8
clone size: NA
D gene: NA
J gene: TRBJ2-3
CDR3 protein: CASSLDPGGDTQYF
CDR3 DNA: TGTGCCAGCAGCTTGGATCCCGGGGGAGATACGCAGTATTTT

V gene: TRBV5-6
clone size: few
D gene: TRBD1
J gene: TRBJ1-5
CDR3 protein: CASSSGQFNQPQHF
CDR3 DNA: TGTGCCAGCAGCTCGGGACAGTTCAATCAGCCCCAGCATTTT

V gene: TRBV28
clone size: NA
D gene: TRBD1
J gene: TRBJ2-2
CDR3 protein: CASSLLPDPWDRGRGFELFF
CDR3 DNA: TGTGCCAGCAGTTTATTGCCCGACCCCTGGGACAGGGGGCGCGGGTTTGAGCTGTTTTTT

V gene: TRBV9
clone size: NA
D gene: TRBD1
J gene: TRBJ2-1
CDR3 protein: CASSTSGQDYNEQFF
CDR3 DNA: TGTGCCAGCAGCACGTCGGGACAGGACTACAATGAGCAGTTCTTC

V gene: TRBV27
clone size: NA
D gene: NA
J gene: TRBJ1-2
CDR3 protein: CASRSGTLNYGYTF
CDR3 DNA: TGTGCCAGCAGATCAGGGACACTTAACTATGGCTACACCTTC

V gene: TRBV10-3
clone size: NA
D gene: NA
J gene: TRBJ1-5
CDR3 protein: CAISGSASNQPQHF
CDR3 DNA: TGTGCCATCAGTGGGTCGGCTAGCAATCAGCCCCAGCATTTT